This paragraph reports one T cell receptor (beta chain). What antigen it recognizes has not been identified. The cohort was made up of 650 to 700 healthy bone marrow donors. Cohort members were all nominally healthy when sampled, although unrecorded immune exposures were likely present. The donor was CMV seronegative and was included in the group of a few hundred seronegative cohort members. A peripheral blood sample was collected from each donor, and TCR beta sequencing was performed on peripheral blood mononuclear cells. Genomic DNA was extracted from the blood cell samples with the Qiagen DNeasy Blood Extraction Kit. From a lookup of the germline V gene, CDR1 and CDR2 are MGHRA and YSYEKL. The CDR3 has 16 amino acids, counting the end cysteine and phenylalanine. Only the CDR3 DNA is retained, 48 bases long and in frame from the first base. Trimming at the junction amounts to 1 base on V and 0 bases on J, and the germline ends lie 12 bases apart.

The source of the sample is a study of cytomegalovirus exposure and HLA in healthy donors (TCRdb year 2017). A note on the overall study: An earlier analysis of 587 of the donors reported approximately 280 Gb of sequence data and 95 million to 140 million unique TCR beta sequences obtained from about 179 million T cells. Roughly 300 gigabases of sequencing data and some 85 million unique TCR sequences were included in an early release covering about 700 HLA-typed donors. Of the roughly 390 genotyped donors, 70% to 90% were placed in the genetic ancestry cluster associated with self-reported Caucasian donors. The aim of the study was to test whether cataloging public T cell receptors could identify signatures of past pathogen exposure. Using immunosequencing, the study profiled T cell repertoires from some 670 subjects and related those repertoires to cytomegalovirus serostatus. Along with the roughly 700-subject first cohort, a separate validation cohort of 120 different subjects was used. To predict cytomegalovirus infection status, the study brought together high-throughput TCR immunosequencing, statistical association of individual TCRs with disease status, and machine learning. In a later analysis, previously published TCR beta repertoires from roughly 710 donors were re-analyzed and high-resolution HLA genotyping was added so that TCR occurrence patterns could be studied. Rather than using new phenotypic data, the later analysis identified candidate immune exposures from TCR beta sequences and from how often those sequences occurred across donors. An earlier analysis of 587 of the donors used high-throughput TCR beta sequencing to judge whether each TCR beta V gene segment behaved as functional or pseudogenic. Alongside the repertoire data, information on donor age, sex, ethnicity and CMV serostatus was compiled. A later genetic analysis used genome-wide SNP genotypes for about 65% of the 666 donors, treating that subset as a discovery cohort. Every repertoire in the discovery cohort had been generated on one and the same sequencing platform. Class I and class II HLA loci were covered by the typing at four-digit resolution. The number of donors typed differed by locus, with about 629-630 for A, B, C, DRB1 and DQB1, more than 500 for DQA1, 600 to 610 for DPA1, and under 490 for DPB1. About 5 DR-DQ haplotypes were handled as single units for association and clustering, since linkage in the cohort was strong. On average, approximately 250,000 unique TCR beta nucleotide sequences were sequenced per donor among 398 genotyped donors of the cohort, with roughly 20% of those sequences being non-productive.

The method was the immunoSEQ multiplex PCR assay. For the multiplex PCR, a mixture combining 60 forward primers for TCR Vbeta segments and 13 reverse primers for TCR Jbeta segments was used. Amplification of the CDR3 region of rearranged TCR beta genes was performed with a multiplex PCR assay on genomic DNA. The amplified TCR beta libraries were sequenced on the Illumina HiSeq System as 87-base-pair reads. The authors processed their data as follows. A later analysis counted tens of millions of unique TCR beta chains across the 700 or so repertoires, and roughly 11 million of these chains were shared by at least two donors. Raw reads were error-corrected and collapsed into unique sequences by a nearest-neighbor algorithm in which closely related sequences were merged to remove PCR and sequencing errors. Alignment of CDR3 sequences to IMGT reference sequences was used to assign V, D and J gene segments. Each retained sequence needed at least a six-nucleotide match to both a V gene segment and a J gene segment. A rearrangement was called productive if the CDR3 had no stop codons and remained in frame with V and J, and every other rearrangement was called non-productive. CDR3 was defined according to IMGT convention as the region running from the second conserved V-encoded cysteine to the conserved J-encoded phenylalanine. Sequences without an unambiguous match to a single V gene segment were excluded from the earlier analysis of approximately 600 of the donors. An earlier analysis of approximately 590 of the donors called V segments functional above 56.7% productive rearrangements and segregating when the between-donor standard deviation exceeded 5%. A statistical classification framework was developed to diagnose cytomegalovirus status using the catalog of TCR beta chain sequences. V and J gene assignment, in a later analysis, came from comparing TCR nucleotide sequences with IMGT/GENE-DB human TR gene sequences. The TCRdist pipeline was used in a later analysis to assign CDR3 sequences and most-parsimonious VDJ recombination scenarios. In a later analysis, each TCR beta chain was defined by its CDR3 amino acid sequence together with its V-gene family, and reads lacking a unique V-gene family were excluded. As a way to deal with suspected cross-contamination and a sequencing artifact, a later analysis dropped 450 to 700 nucleotide sequences that were highly shared and had low generation probability. In a later analysis, a clonal expansion index was calculated for each public chain from normalized within-repertoire ranks of inferred template counts. In a later analysis, generation probabilities were computed using a VDJ recombination model fitted to out-of-frame rearrangements, and the results were checked against IGoR. In a later analysis, TCR-TCR, TCR-HLA and TCR-CMV co-occurrence was scored with hypergeometric tests, and a repertoire-size bias correction was applied to TCR pairs. In a later analysis, false discovery rates were estimated by permuting HLA or CMV assignments 20 times. In a later analysis, co-occurring TCRs were grouped using DBSCAN, with TCRdist sequence similarity added in when clustering inside HLA-allele-positive subsets. For co-occurrence clustering, repertoires with fewer than 30,000 or more than 120,000 public chains were excluded, along with 4 to 6 repertoires with anomalous nucleotide sharing. TCRdb obtained this table from immuneACCESS and retained in-frame rearrangements with V and J assigned. These tables miss some clones; where compared with another copy, unresolved V genes account for less than half of the shortfall, and the remainder is unexplained. The DNA gave D and trimming, while V, J and clone size come from that table. The table for this sample lists roughly 78,000 clones. About 0.83% of the sample is in the top ten clones.

The paper as a whole reports these results and caveats: V-gene and J-gene trimming of TCR beta chains was associated with a missense DCLRE1C variant in a later genetic analysis, and the association was replicated in an independent cohort. Presence/absence analyses assumed roughly uniform sequencing depth across donors, an assumption that may not hold. Most TCR sequences were observed very rarely across donors, whereas some public TCRs were present in many individuals. Cytomegalovirus status was reported to be diagnosed by the classifier with high specificity and sensitivity in both the original and validation cohorts. A later analysis found that HLA-associated TCR beta chains were more clonally expanded and had lower generation probabilities than equally common non-associated chains. Correlated functional status among segregating V segments might be attributable to linkage disequilibrium, but an unknown experimental factor could not be ruled out. An earlier analysis of 450 to 750 of the donors showed that most TCR beta V segments appeared in productive rearrangements either about 87% or about 30% of the time, which broadly matched IMGT annotations. CMV serostatus was the only immune exposure information available for the cohort. This cohort had only TCR beta chains sequenced, and the lack of alpha or paired-chain data limited which features could be detected. In the study, about 150 TCR beta chains were listed as associated with cytomegalovirus. It was suggested by the authors that the approach could potentially be generalized to other disease states and immunological phenotypes. The 87-base-pair reads could not distinguish some IMGT-functional V segments, including TRBV6-2 and TRBV6-3, so those segments were excluded. The sequencing pipeline was judged likely to have produced a cluster of highly shared sequence variants as a technical artifact. In vitro tests confirmed that a few of the cytomegalovirus-associated TCR beta chains recognize cytomegalovirus antigens. According to a later analysis, most CMV-associated TCR beta chains appeared to be HLA-restricted, and the HLA associations seemed to be driven largely by CMV exposure. According to a later analysis, TCR association rates differed among HLA loci, with DRB1 alleles showing the most associated TCRs and HLA-C alleles showing the fewest. A further reported finding was that TCR beta sequences accurately predicted the HLA-A and HLA-B alleles for most subjects in the first cohort. According to a later analysis, parvovirus B19, influenza, CMV and Epstein-Barr virus appeared linked to several top co-occurrence clusters. In a later analysis, some 17,000 TCR beta sequences were associated with specific HLA alleles at a false discovery rate of 0.05. HLA typing was unavailable for some donors at each locus, so association tests used only the typed subset. The earlier analysis of approximately 590 of the donors excluded seventeen rarely observed V segments, including chromosome 9 orphons, because counts were too low. Compared with the 666-donor mean, donors in an Asian-associated ancestry cluster had fewer N-insertions in productive TCRs, according to a later genetic analysis. Strong co-occurrence of HLA alleles, especially DR and DQ, made assigning TCR associations to individual alleles difficult.

The sample was PBMCs. Rearrangement joined TRBV4-1 to TRBJ1-2, with an unclear D gene assignment. This TCR derives from a boy younger than 18 in good health and CMV-seronegative. The base sequence is TGCGCCAGCAGCCAAGTGTACAGCACAACTAACTATGGCTACACCTTC. It translates as CASSQVYSTTNYGYTF.